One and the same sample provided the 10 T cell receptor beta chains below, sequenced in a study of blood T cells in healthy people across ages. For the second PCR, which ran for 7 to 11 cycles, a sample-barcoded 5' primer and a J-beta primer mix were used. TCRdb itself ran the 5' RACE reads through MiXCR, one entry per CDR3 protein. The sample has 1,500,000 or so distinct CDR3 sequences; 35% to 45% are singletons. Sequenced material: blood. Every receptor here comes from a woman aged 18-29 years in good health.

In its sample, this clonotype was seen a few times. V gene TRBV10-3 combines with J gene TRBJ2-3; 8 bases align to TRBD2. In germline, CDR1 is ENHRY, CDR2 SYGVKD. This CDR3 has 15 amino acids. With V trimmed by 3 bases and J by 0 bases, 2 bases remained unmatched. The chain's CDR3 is CAISDGTRSTDTQYF. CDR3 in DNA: TGTGCCATCAGTGACGGGACTAGAAGCACAGATACGCAGTATTTT.

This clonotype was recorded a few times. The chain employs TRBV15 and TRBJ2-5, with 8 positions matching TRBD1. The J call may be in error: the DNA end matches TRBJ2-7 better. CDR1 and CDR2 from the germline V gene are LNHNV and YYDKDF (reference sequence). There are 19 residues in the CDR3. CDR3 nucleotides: TGTGCCACCAGCAGGGACGACAGGGGCCTACAACTATTATCCTACGAGCAGTACTTC. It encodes CATSRDDRGLQLLSYEQYF.

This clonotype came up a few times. CDR3 sequence reads: CASRPTTPGEQYF. Written as DNA, the CDR3 is TGTGCCAGCAGGCCGACTACGCCGGGAGAGCAGTACTTC. The V gene is TRBV28, the J gene TRBJ2-4; possible D gene TRBD2, 6 bases. The length of the CDR3 is 13 residues. Germline loops: CDR1 MDHEN, CDR2 SYDVKM. The V end lost 6 bases, the J end lost 13 bases, and 19 bases lay between the germline ends.

The CDR3 DNA reads as TGCGCCAGCAGCAAGGACAGGGATGAGCAGTACTTC. The encoded protein is CASSKDRDEQYF. This chain connects TRBV5-1 to TRBJ2-1, with 8 nucleotides matching TRBD1. Judging by the DNA end, TRBJ2-7 fits better; the J call may be wrong. Germline V gene data show CDR1 as SGHRS and CDR2 as YFSETQ. This CDR3 has 12 amino acids.

The CDR3 spells CASSQDRGRRSEKLFF. CDR3 bases: TGCGCCAGCAGCCAGGACAGGGGGCGCCGATCTGAAAAACTGTTTTTT. The gene calls are TRBV4-3 and TRBJ1-4; 11 nucleotides match TRBD1. Germline V gives CDR1 LGHNA, CDR2 YSLEER. The V and J ends lost 3 bases and 7 bases, in that order; junction bases with no gene match: 7. This CDR3 has 16 residues.

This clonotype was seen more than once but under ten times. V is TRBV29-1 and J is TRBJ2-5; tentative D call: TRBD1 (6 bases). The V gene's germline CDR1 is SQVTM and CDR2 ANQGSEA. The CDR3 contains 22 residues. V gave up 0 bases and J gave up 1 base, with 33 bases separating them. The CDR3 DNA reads TGCAGCGTTGAAGATGGAGTAAGGGGGAAATCAAGGGTCCGAATCCGCCAAGAGACCCAGTACTTC. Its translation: CSVEDGVRGKSRVRIRQETQYF.

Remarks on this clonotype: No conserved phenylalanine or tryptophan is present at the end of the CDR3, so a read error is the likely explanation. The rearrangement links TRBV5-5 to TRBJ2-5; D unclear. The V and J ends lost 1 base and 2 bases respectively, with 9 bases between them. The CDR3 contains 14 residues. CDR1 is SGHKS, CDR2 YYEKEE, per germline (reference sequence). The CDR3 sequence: CASSLWAGQETQYV. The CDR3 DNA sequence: TGTGCCAGCAGCTTGTGGGCAGGACAAGAGACCCAGTACGTC.

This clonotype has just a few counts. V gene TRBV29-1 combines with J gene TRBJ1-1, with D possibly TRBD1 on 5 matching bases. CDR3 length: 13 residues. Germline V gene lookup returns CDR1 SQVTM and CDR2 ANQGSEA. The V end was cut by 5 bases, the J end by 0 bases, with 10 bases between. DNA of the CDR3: TGCAGCGTTAAGGGACGCTTGAACACTGAAGCTTTCTTT. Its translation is CSVKGRLNTEAFF.

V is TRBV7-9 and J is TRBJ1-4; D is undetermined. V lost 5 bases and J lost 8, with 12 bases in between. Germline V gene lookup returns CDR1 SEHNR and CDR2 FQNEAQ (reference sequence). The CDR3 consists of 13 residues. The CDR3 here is CASSLRALEKLFF. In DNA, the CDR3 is TGTGCCAGCAGCCTCAGAGCTTTGGAAAAACTGTTTTTT.

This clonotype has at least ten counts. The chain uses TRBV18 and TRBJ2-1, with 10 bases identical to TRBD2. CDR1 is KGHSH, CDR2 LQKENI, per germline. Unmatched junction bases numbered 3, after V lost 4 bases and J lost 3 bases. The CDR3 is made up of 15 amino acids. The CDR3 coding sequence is TGTGCCAGCTCACTTACTAGCGGGAACTACAATGAGCAGTTCTTC. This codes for CASSLTSGNYNEQFF.